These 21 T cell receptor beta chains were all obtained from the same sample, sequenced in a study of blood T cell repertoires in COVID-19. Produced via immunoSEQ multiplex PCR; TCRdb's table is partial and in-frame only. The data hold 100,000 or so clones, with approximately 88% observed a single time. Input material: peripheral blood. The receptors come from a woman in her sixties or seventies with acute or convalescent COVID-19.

CDR3 in amino acids: CASSFRQASTDTQYF. DNA of the CDR3: TGTGCCAGCAGCTTCAGACAGGCTAGCACAGATACGCAGTATTTT. The rearrangement links TRBV7-2 to TRBJ2-3; D possibly corresponds to TRBD1 (6 bases). The CDR3 extends over 15 amino acids. V was clipped by 3 bases and J by 0 bases, with 10 bases between them. Per germline, CDR1 SGHTA and CDR2 FQGNSA.

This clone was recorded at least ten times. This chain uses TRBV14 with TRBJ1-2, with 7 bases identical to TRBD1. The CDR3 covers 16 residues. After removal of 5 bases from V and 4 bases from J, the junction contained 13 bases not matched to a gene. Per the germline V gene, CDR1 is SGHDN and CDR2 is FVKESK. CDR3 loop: CASSGTGQELLYGYTF. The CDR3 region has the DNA TGTGCCAGCAGCGGCACTGGACAGGAGTTACTCTATGGCTACACCTTC.

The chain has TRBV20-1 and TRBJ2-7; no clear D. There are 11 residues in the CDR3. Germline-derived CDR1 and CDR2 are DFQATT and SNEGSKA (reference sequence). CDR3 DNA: TGCACCCCCCGGTCTGGGCACGAGCAGTACTTC. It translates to CTPRSGHEQYF.

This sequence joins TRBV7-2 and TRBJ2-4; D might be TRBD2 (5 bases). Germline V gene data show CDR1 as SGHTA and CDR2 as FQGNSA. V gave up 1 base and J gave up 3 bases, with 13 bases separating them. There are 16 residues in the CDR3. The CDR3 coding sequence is TGTGCCAGCAGCTTAGATCGGGGTTGGGGCAAAAACATTCAGTACTTC. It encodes CASSLDRGWGKNIQYF.

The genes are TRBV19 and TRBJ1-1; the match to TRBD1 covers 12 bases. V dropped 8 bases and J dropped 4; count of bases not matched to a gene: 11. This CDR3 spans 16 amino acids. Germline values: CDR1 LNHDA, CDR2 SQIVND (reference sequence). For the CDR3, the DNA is TGTGCCAGTTGGACCGGGACAGGGGGCTTCGGCACTGAAGCTTTCTTT. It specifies CASWTGTGGFGTEAFF.

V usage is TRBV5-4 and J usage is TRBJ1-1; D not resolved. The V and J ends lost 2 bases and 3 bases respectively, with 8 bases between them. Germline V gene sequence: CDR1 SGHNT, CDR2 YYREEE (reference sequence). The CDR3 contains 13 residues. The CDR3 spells CASSFERDTEAFF. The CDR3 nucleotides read TGTGCCAGCAGCTTCGAGCGGGACACTGAAGCTTTCTTT.

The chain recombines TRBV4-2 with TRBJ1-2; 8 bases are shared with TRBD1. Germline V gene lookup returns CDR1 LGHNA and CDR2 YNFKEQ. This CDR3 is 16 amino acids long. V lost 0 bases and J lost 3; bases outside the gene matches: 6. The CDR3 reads CASSQDLQGGYYGYTF. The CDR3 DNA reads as TGTGCCAGCAGCCAAGATCTACAGGGGGGGTACTATGGCTACACCTTC.

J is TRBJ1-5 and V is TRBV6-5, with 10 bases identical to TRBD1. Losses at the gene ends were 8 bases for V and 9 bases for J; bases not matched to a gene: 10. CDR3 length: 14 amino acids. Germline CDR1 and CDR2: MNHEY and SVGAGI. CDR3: CASGQTGGAWPQHF. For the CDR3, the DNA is TGTGCCAGCGGACAGACAGGGGGCGCATGGCCCCAGCATTTT.

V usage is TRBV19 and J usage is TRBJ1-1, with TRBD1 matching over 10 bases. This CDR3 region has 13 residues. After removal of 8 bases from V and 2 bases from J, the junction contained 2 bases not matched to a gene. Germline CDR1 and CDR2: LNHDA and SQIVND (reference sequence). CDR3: CASRDRGNTEAFF. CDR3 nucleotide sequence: TGTGCCAGTCGGGACAGGGGAAACACTGAAGCTTTCTTT.

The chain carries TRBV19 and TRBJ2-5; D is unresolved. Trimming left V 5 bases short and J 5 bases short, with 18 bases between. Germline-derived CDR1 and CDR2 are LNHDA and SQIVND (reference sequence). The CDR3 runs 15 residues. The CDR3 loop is CASSGGLVRYETQYF. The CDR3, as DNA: TGTGCCAGTAGTGGTGGCCTAGTTCGGTACGAGACCCAGTACTTC.

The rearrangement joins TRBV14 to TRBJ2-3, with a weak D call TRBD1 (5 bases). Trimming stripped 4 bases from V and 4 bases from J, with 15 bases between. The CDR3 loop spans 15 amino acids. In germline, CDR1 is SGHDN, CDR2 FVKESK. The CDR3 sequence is CASSRMGVGPDTQYF. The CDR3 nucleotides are TGTGCCAGCAGCCGTATGGGTGTGGGGCCAGATACGCAGTATTTT.

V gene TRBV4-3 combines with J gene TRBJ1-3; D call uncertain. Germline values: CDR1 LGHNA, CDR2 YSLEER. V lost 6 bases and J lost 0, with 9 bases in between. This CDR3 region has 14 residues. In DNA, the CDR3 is TGCGCCAGCAGTCCCGGGGTCTCTGGAAACACCATATATTTT. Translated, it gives CASSPGVSGNTIYF.

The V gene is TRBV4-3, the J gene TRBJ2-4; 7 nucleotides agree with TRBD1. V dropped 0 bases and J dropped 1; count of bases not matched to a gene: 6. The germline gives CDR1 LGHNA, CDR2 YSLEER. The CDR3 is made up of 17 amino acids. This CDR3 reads CASSQDTQDRAKNIQYF. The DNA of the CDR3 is TGCGCCAGCAGCCAAGACACCCAGGACAGGGCCAAAAACATTCAGTACTTC.

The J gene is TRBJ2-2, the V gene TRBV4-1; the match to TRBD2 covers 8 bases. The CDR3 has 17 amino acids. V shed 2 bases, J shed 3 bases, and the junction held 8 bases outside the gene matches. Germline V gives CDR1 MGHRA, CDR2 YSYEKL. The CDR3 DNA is TGCGCCAGCAGCCAACCCCCGAGCGGGGGAGACACCGGGGAGCTGTTTTTT. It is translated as CASSQPPSGGDTGELFF.

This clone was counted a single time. CDR3 residues: CASSLGGEQPQHF. The CDR3 DNA follows: TGTGCCAGCAGCTTAGGGGGGGAGCAGCCCCAGCATTTT. The chain uses TRBV7-9 and TRBJ1-5; D possibly corresponds to TRBD1 (5 bases). Germline V gene data show CDR1 as SEHNR and CDR2 as FQNEAQ (reference sequence). The CDR3 extends over 13 amino acids. The germline V and J ends were trimmed by 1 base and 7 bases, with 8 bases remaining between them. The variable domain in full, completed from reference TRBV7-9 and TRBJ1-5, reads DTGVSQNPRHKITKRGQNVTFRCDPISEHNRLYWYRQTLGQGPEFLTYFQNEAQLEKSRLLSDRFSAERPKGSFSTLEIQRTEQGDSAMYLCASSLGGEQPQHFGDGTRLSIL.

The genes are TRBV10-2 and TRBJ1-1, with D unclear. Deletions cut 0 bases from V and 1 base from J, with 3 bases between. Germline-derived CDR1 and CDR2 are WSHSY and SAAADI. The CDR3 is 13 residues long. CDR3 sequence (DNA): TGCGCCAGCAGTGAGTCGCGGAACACTGAAGCTTTCTTT. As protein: CASSESRNTEAFF.

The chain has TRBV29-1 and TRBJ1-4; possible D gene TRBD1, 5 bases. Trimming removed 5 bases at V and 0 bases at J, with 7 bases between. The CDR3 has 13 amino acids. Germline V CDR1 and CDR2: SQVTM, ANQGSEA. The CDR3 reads CSVYRSTNEKLFF. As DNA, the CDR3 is TGCAGCGTTTACAGGTCAACTAATGAAAAACTGTTTTTT.

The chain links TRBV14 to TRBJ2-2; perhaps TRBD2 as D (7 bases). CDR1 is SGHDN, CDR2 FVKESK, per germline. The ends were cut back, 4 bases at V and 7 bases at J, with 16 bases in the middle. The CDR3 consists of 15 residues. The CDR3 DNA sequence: TGTGCCAGCAGCCCCCTGGGGGGGGCTGGCGGGGAGCTGTTTTTT. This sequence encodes CASSPLGGAGGELFF.

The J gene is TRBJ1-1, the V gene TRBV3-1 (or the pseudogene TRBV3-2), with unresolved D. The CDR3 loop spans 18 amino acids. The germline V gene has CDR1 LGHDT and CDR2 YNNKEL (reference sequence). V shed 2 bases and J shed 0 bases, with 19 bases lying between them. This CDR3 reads CASSQKRPTNCLNTEAFF. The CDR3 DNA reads TGTGCCAGCAGCCAAAAAAGACCGACAAATTGCTTGAACACTGAAGCTTTCTTT.

This CDR3 reads CASATRRGNTGELFF. For the CDR3, the DNA is TGTGCCAGCGCCACCCGTAGGGGGAACACCGGGGAGCTGTTTTTT. The rearrangement links TRBV3-1 (or the pseudogene TRBV3-2) to TRBJ2-2; D is possibly TRBD1 (5 bases). Between the trimmed V and J ends, which lost 8 bases and 1 base, there was a span of 14 bases. Germline CDR1 LGHDT, CDR2 YNNKEL (reference sequence). The CDR3 is 15 residues long.

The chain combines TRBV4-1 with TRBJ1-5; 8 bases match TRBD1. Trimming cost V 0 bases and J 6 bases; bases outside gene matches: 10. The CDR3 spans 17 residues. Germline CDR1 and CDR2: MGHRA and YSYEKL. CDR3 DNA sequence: TGCGCCAGCAGCCAAGACGCGGACAGGGATCGGATTCAGCCCCAGCATTTT. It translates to CASSQDADRDRIQPQHF.